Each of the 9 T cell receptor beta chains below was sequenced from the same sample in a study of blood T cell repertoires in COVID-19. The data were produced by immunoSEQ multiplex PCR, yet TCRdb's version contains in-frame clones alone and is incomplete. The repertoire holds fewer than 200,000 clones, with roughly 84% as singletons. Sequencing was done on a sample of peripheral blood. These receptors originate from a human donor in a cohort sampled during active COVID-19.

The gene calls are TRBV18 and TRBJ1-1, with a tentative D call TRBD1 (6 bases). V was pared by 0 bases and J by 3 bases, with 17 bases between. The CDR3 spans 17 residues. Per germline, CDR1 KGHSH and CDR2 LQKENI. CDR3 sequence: CASSPPAGARGDTEAFF. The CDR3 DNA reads TGTGCCAGCTCACCACCGGCGGGGGCACGGGGAGACACTGAAGCTTTCTTT.

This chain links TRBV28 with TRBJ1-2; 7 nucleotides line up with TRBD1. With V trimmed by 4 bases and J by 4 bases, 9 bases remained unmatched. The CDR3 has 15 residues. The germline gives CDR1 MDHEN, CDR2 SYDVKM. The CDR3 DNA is TGTGCCAGCAGTTCCCCCCGGCAGGGGGTCTATGGCTACACCTTC. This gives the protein CASSSPRQGVYGYTF.

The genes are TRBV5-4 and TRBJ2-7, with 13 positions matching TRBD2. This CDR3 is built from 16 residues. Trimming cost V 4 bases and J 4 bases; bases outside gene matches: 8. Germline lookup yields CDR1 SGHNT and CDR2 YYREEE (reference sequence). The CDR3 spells CASSSRTSGSAYEQYF. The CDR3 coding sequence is TGTGCCAGCAGCAGCCGGACTAGCGGGAGTGCGTACGAGCAGTACTTC.

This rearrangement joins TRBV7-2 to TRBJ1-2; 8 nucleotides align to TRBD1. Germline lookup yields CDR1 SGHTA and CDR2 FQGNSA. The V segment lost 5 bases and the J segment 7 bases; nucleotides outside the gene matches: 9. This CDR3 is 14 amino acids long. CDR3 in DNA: TGTGCCAGCAGCCCCGGACAGGGAATTGGTGGCTACACCTTC. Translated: CASSPGQGIGGYTF.

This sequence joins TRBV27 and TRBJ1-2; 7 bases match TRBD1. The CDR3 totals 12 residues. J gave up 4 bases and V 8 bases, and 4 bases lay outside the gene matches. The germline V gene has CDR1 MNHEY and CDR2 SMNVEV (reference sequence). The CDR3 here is CASQTGFYGYTF. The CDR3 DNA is TGTGCCAGCCAGACAGGGTTCTATGGCTACACCTTC.

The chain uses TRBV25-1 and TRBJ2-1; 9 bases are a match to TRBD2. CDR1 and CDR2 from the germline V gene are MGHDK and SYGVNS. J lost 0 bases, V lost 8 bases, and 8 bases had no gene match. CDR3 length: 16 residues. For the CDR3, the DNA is TGTGCCAGCTCTCACAGCGGGGGGAGCTCCTACAATGAGCAGTTCTTC. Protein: CASSHSGGSSYNEQFF.

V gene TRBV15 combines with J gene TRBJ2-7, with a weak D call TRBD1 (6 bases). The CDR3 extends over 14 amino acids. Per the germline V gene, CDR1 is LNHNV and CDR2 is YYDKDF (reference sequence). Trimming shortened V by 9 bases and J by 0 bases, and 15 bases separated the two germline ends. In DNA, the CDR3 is TGTGCCACTCGACCGCAGGGGAGCTCCTACGAGCAGTACTTC. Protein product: CATRPQGSSYEQYF.

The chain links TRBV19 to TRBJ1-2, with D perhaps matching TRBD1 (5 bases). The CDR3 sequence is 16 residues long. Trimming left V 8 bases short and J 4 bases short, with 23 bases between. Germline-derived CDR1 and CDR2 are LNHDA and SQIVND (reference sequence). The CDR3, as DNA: TGTGCCAGTGAGCCCCGTAACAGGAGGGCGGCCTATGGCTACACCTTC. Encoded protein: CASEPRNRRAAYGYTF. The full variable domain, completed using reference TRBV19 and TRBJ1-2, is DGGITQSPKYLFRKEGQNVTLSCEQNLNHDAMYWYRQDPGQGLRLIYYSQIVNDFQKGDIAEGYSVSREKKESFPLTVTSAQKNPTAFYLCASEPRNRRAAYGYTFGSGTRLTVV.

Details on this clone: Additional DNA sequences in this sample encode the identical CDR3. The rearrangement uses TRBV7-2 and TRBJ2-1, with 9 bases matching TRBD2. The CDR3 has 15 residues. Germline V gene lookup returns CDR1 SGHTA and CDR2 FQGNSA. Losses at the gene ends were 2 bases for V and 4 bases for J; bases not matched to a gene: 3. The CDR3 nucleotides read TGTGCCAGCAGCTTAACTAGCGGGCCTTACAATGAGCAGTTCTTC. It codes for CASSLTSGPYNEQFF. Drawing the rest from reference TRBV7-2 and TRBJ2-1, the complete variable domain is GAGVSQSPSNKVTEKGKDVELRCDPISGHTALYWYRQSLGQGLEFLIYFQGNSAPDKSGLPSDRFSAERTGGSVSTLTIQRTQQEDSAVYLCASSLTSGPYNEQFFGPGTRLTVL.